The 4 T cell receptor beta chains presented below share a single source sample, sequenced in a study of blood T cell repertoires in COVID-19. Some clones are missing from TCRdb's copy, which holds only in-frame ones; the method was immunoSEQ multiplex PCR. The sample shows tens of thousands of clones, around three quarters of them seen only once. Material for sequencing was peripheral blood. Every receptor here comes from a man aged 55-75 years with acute or convalescent COVID-19.

J is TRBJ2-7 and V is TRBV6-5; D is perhaps TRBD2 (6 bases). This CDR3 is 13 amino acids long. CDR1 and CDR2 (germline): MNHEY, SVGAGI. V was pared by 2 bases and J by 5 bases, with 10 bases between. The CDR3 DNA sequence: TGTGCCAGCAGTTACGGGGGGAAGAACGAGCAGTACTTC. It translates to CASSYGGKNEQYF.

As for this clone: Distinct nucleotide sequences in the sample also encode this CDR3. The gene calls are TRBV3-1 (or the pseudogene TRBV3-2) and TRBJ2-7; a possible D gene is TRBD2 (5 bases). This CDR3 is built from 14 residues. The germline V gene has CDR1 LGHDT and CDR2 YNNKEL (reference sequence). V was trimmed by 0 bases and J by 4 bases, leaving 10 bases between them. CDR3 in amino acids: CASSQDGGGYEQYF. Written as DNA, the CDR3 is TGTGCCAGCAGCCAAGATGGTGGAGGATACGAGCAGTACTTC.

The chain is built from TRBV4-3 and TRBJ2-7; 7 bases are a match to TRBD1. CDR1 is LGHNA and CDR2 is YSLEER in the germline V gene. This CDR3 has 13 amino acids. With V trimmed by 4 bases and J by 3 bases, 3 bases remained unmatched. The CDR3 here is CASSPTGSYEQYF. DNA of the CDR3: TGCGCCAGCAGCCCGACAGGGAGCTACGAGCAGTACTTC.

About this clone: A junction end diverges from the germline sequence, so it may reflect a read error. This sequence joins TRBV7-7 and TRBJ2-7; 8 nucleotides match TRBD1. From germline, CDR1 is SSHAT and CDR2 FNYEAQ (reference sequence). The CDR3 runs 14 residues. The CDR3 loop reads CASSSGTGPYEQYF. CDR3 DNA sequence: TGTGCTAGCAGCTCCGGGACAGGACCCTACGAGCAGTACTTC.